This T cell receptor beta chain came from a study of T-cell memory formation after mild COVID-19. Study-level points and caveats: Shrinking CD4+ clones were chiefly CM and EM; CD8+ ones were chiefly EMRA.

On this clonotype: Antigen: not known.

TCRdb called the 5' RACE reads again in MiXCR, with one record for every CDR3 protein. The sample has 550,000 to 700,000 distinct CDR3 sequences, around 15% seen once. The V gene's germline CDR1 is SGHRS and CDR2 YFSETQ. The CDR3 totals 14 residues. V lost 4 bases and J 3 bases, leaving 13 bases between the germline ends. The chain uses TRBV5-1 and TRBJ1-1, with TRBD1 as a possible D gene (5 bases). The TCR comes from an adult woman who had mild COVID-19 (a few samples of this study predate the infection). Cell type and time point are not known. Specimen: PBMCs or a T cell subset sorted from them (not recorded which). The CDR3 reads CASSPVVGDTEAFF. As DNA, the CDR3 is TGCGCCAGCAGCCCCGTGGTGGGGGACACTGAAGCTTTCTTT.